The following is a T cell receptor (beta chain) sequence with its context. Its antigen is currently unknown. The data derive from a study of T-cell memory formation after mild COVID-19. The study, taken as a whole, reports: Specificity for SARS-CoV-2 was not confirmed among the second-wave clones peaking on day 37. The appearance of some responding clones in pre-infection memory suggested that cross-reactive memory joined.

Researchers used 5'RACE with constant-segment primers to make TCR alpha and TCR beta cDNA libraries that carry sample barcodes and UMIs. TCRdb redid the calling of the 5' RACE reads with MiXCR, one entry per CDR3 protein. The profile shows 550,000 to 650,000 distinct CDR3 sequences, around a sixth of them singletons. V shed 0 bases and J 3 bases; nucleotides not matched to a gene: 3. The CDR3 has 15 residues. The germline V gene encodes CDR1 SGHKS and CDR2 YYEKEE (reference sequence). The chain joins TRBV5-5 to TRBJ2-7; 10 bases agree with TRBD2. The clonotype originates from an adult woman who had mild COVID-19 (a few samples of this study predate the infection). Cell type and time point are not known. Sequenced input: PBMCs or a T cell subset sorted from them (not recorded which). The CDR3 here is CASSLVLAGIYEQYF. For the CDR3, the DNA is TGTGCCAGCAGCTTGGTACTAGCGGGGATCTACGAGCAGTACTTC.